These T cell receptor beta chains were read from a single sample in a study of response to subunit inactivated influenza vaccine. TCRdb analysed the RT-PCR reads with MiXCR anew, one entry per CDR3 protein. In the table there are hundreds of thousands of distinct CDR3 sequences, roughly 22% of which are singletons. Material: PBMCs from blood, obtained approximately 20 months after vaccination. The receptors were sampled from a man aged 50 to 69 who received an inactivated influenza vaccine. Each CDR3 is given with its conserved first and last residue. Fields, in order: J gene, D gene, clone size, CDR3 length, V gene, CDR3 protein, CDR3 DNA. The D gene is left open where the match is weak. A row's size may be missing; if present it is once, few, many or a size class.

TRBJ1-6 NA once 13 TRBV28 CASRDRNHSPLHF TGTGCCAGCAGGGACAGAAATCATTCACCCCTCCACTTT
TRBJ2-5 NA NA 14 TRBV11-2 CASSFRAKEETQYF TGTGCCAGCAGCTTTCGGGCCAAAGAAGAGACCCAGTACTTC
TRBJ2-2 TRBD2 NA 17 TRBV4-3 CASSQDRASGRNGELFF TGCGCCAGCAGCCAAGATAGGGCTAGCGGGAGGAACGGGGAGCTGTTTTTT
TRBJ2-5 TRBD1 few 13 TRBV5-1 CASRTGVEETQYF TGCGCCAGCAGGACAGGGGTCGAAGAGACCCAGTACTTC
TRBJ1-2 NA NA 14 TRBV18 CASSPLRGEYGYTF TGTGCCAGCTCACCGCTCAGGGGAGAATATGGCTACACCTTC
TRBJ2-3 NA once 12 TRBV3-1 CASSPQENTQYF TGTGCCAGCAGCCCACAAGAAAATACGCAGTATTTT
TRBJ2-5 TRBD2 NA 16 TRBV12-3/TRBV12-4 CASSQRQREGRETQYF TGTGCCAGCAGCCAGCGTCAGCGGGAGGGCCGAGAGACCCAGTACTTC
TRBJ1-1 NA few 16 TRBV3-1 CASSQDIRVEGTEAFF TGTGCCAGCAGCCAAGATATACGGGTGGAAGGCACTGAAGCTTTCTTT
TRBJ1-1 TRBD1 many 15 TRBV12-3/TRBV12-4 CASSLQGGGGTEAFF TGTGCCAGCAGTCTACAGGGGGGAGGGGGCACTGAAGCTTTCTTT
TRBJ1-1 NA many 13 TRBV6-2/TRBV6-3 CASSRSMNTEAFF TGTGCCAGCAGTCGATCCATGAACACTGAAGCTTTCTTT
TRBJ2-1 NA NA 12 TRBV20-1 CSASRGGNEQFF TGCAGTGCTAGCCGGGGAGGCAATGAGCAGTTCTTC
TRBJ1-6 TRBD1 many 14 TRBV12-3/TRBV12-4 CASSPQGQRSPLHF TGTGCCAGCAGTCCACAGGGACAGCGATCACCCCTCCACTTT
TRBJ1-2 TRBD1 NA 18 TRBV20-1 CSANHQRALRTGNYGYTF TGCAGTGCTAACCACCAACGAGCTCTGCGGACAGGGAACTATGGCTACACCTTC
TRBJ1-6 NA few 17 TRBV28 CASSSPGRNPENSPLHF TGTGCCAGCAGTTCCCCAGGGAGGAACCCCGAGAATTCACCCCTCCACTTT
TRBJ2-2 NA few 14 TRBV6-1 CASSPGGNTGELFF TGTGCCAGCAGCCCCGGGGGGAACACCGGGGAGCTGTTTTTT
TRBJ1-2 TRBD1 NA 13 TRBV12-3/TRBV12-4 CASRAGGGYGYTF TGTGCCAGCAGGGCAGGGGGCGGCTATGGCTACACCTTC
TRBJ2-2 NA few 15 TRBV7-2 CASSYVGTNTGELFF TGTGCCAGCAGCTATGTGGGAACGAACACCGGGGAGCTGTTTTTT
TRBJ1-3 TRBD1 many 15 TRBV20-1 CSARDRFGSGNTIYF TGCAGTGCCCGGGACAGGTTCGGGTCTGGAAACACCATATATTTT
TRBJ1-6 NA few 15 TRBV6-1 CASLIIVGAFTPLHF TGTGCCAGCTTGATTATAGTGGGGGCCTTTACACCCCTCCACTTT
TRBJ1-4 TRBD1 NA 15 TRBV6-1 CASSDRTGYYEKLFF TGTGCCAGCAGTGACCGGACAGGGTATTATGAAAAACTGTTTTTT
TRBJ1-4 NA NA 12 TRBV7-9 CASSPQHGQLFF TGTGCCAGCAGCCCCCAACACGGACAACTGTTTTTT
TRBJ2-3 TRBD2 NA 17 TRBV10-3 CAISARGREATADTQYF TGTGCCATCAGCGCTAGGGGCCGGGAGGCCACGGCAGATACGCAGTATTTT
TRBJ1-1 NA NA 12 TRBV6-2/TRBV6-3 CASFRTATEAFF TGTGCCAGCTTTCGGACAGCGACTGAAGCTTTCTTT
TRBJ1-2 NA NA 15 TRBV20-1 CSASRPGGLSDGYTF TGCAGTGCTAGTCGTCCGGGAGGTCTTTCGGATGGCTACACCTTC
TRBJ2-5 TRBD2 NA 15 TRBV28 CASSSGTSGGKTQYF TGTGCCAGCAGTTCAGGGACTAGCGGGGGAAAGACCCAGTACTTC
TRBJ2-7 TRBD1 NA 13 TRBV18 CASQRTGSYEQYF TGTGCCAGCCAACGGACAGGGTCCTACGAGCAGTACTTC
TRBJ2-7 TRBD2 few 15 TRBV3-1 CASSPLAGEAYEQYF TGTGCCAGCAGCCCGCTAGCGGGGGAGGCCTACGAGCAGTACTTC
TRBJ2-5 NA NA 12 TRBV29-1 CSVETMGETQYF TGCAGCGTTGAGACCATGGGAGAGACCCAGTACTTC
TRBJ2-3 TRBD2 NA 15 TRBV9 CASSVGGSRSDTQYF TGTGCCAGCAGCGTAGGCGGGAGCCGTTCAGATACGCAGTATTTT
TRBJ1-5 NA NA 15 TRBV6-1 CASSKGTVSNQPQHF TGTGCCAGCAGTAAGGGTACGGTGAGCAATCAGCCCCAGCATTTT
TRBJ2-7 NA NA 12 TRBV6-1 CASSERGPEQYF TGTGCCAGCAGTGAAAGAGGACCCGAGCAGTACTTC
TRBJ2-5 NA NA 12 TRBV20-1 CSAEIARLTQYF TGCAGTGCCGAGATAGCGCGGCTAACCCAGTACTTC
TRBJ2-2 TRBD2 NA 16 TRBV20-1 CSARDAGLANTGELFF TGCAGTGCTAGAGATGCGGGACTAGCGAACACCGGGGAGCTGTTTTTT
TRBJ1-6 TRBD1 NA 16 TRBV4-1 CASSQDPPGGNSPLHF TGCGCCAGCAGCCAAGACCCCCCAGGGGGAAATTCACCCCTCCACTTT
TRBJ1-2 NA NA 14 TRBV28 CASSRTVMNYGYTF TGTGCCAGCAGTAGGACAGTGATGAACTATGGCTACACCTTC
TRBJ1-4 NA NA 14 TRBV19 CASSIQEDSGSLFF TGTGCCAGTAGTATCCAGGAGGACAGCGGTAGTCTGTTTTTT
TRBJ2-1 TRBD2 few 18 TRBV18 CASSPAGSGRIHHNEQFF TGTGCCAGCTCACCAGCCGGGAGCGGGAGAATACACCACAATGAGCAGTTCTTC
TRBJ2-7 NA few 11 TRBV6-6 CATSKVFEQYF TGTGCCACGTCGAAGGTGTTCGAGCAGTACTTC
TRBJ2-3 NA few 16 TRBV5-1 CASSYSGAASTDTQYF TGCGCCAGCAGCTACTCGGGAGCGGCAAGCACAGATACGCAGTATTTT